Reported below is one TCR beta chain. This sample is drawn from a study of control samples from healthy donors and cancer patients. This CDR3 is 14 amino acids long. V lost 1 base to trimming and J lost 10 bases; unmatched junction nucleotides: 5. Germline CDR1 and CDR2: SEHNR and FQNEAQ (reference sequence). Here immunoSEQ multiplex PCR was the method, and the copy in TCRdb shows in-frame clones only, minus some. The table records 150,000 to 200,000 clones, 91% of them present only once. The sequencing input was blood. This sequence was found in a woman between 25 and 40 years old in good health. The V and J genes are TRBV7-9 and TRBJ2-1; the match to TRBD2 covers 9 bases. This CDR3 reads CASSLGVSGSEQFF. For the CDR3, the DNA is TGTGCCAGCAGCTTAGGGGTTAGCGGGAGCGAGCAGTTCTTC.